This T cell receptor beta chain came from a study of cytomegalovirus exposure and HLA in healthy donors. Per germline, CDR1 SGDLS and CDR2 YYNGEE. V gave up 3 bases and J gave up 0 bases; unmatched junction bases: 6. The length of the CDR3 is 18 residues. Both 60 Vbeta primers and 13 Jbeta primers went into the PCR. The repertoire was sequenced with immunoSEQ multiplex PCR; TCRdb's copy has only in-frame clones and lacks some. The sample contains 150,000 to 200,000 clones, around 81% of which appear only once. J is TRBJ2-6 and V is TRBV9; 10 bases line up with TRBD1. Input material: PBMCs. This TCR derives from a man aged 18 to 29 in good health and CMV-seronegative. DNA of the CDR3: TGTGCCAGCAGCGCCATGACAGGGGGCCTCTCTGGGGCCAACGTCCTGACTTTC. Translation: CASSAMTGGLSGANVLTF.